The 21 T cell receptor beta chains below all came from one sample that was sequenced in a study of a mutant IDH1 vaccine in newly diagnosed glioma. Assay used: immunoSEQ multiplex PCR; TCRdb lists only in-frame clones, some missing. In the table there are about 30,000 clones, over 80% of which are singletons. The time point denotes: week 23, last vaccination. Topical imiquimod was applied with each vaccine dose, which held 300 ug of mutant IDH1 20-mer peptide. Their specific antigens are unknown. The sequences come from PBMCs, collected from a glioma patient whose treatment included an IDH1 peptide vaccine. The receptors come from a woman between 18 and 29 years old with glioma.

Of note for this clone: At one boundary the junction diverges from the germline segment, which might be a read error. The chain carries TRBV7-7 and TRBJ1-5, with D hard to call. This CDR3 region has 18 residues. Germline loops: CDR1 SSHAT, CDR2 FNYEAQ (reference sequence). CDR3 in DNA: TGTGCTAGCATCCCTAATACAATCGCTAGGCCACGACATCAGCCCCAGCATTTT. It specifies CASIPNTIARPRHQPQHF.

The V call is TRBV11-2, the J call TRBJ1-6; D remains unclear. The germline gives CDR1 SGHAT, CDR2 FQNNGV. V lost 5 bases to trimming and J lost 9 bases, with 11 bases between them. CDR3 length equals 13 residues. Here the CDR3 reads CASSHGRVSPLHF. Written as DNA, the CDR3 is TGTGCCAGCAGCCATGGGAGGGTTTCACCCCTCCACTTT.

A few counts support this clone. The chain combines TRBV19 with TRBJ2-7; tentatively, D is TRBD1 (6 bases). The CDR3 runs 14 residues. Germline loops: CDR1 LNHDA, CDR2 SQIVND (reference sequence). The ends were cut back, 7 bases at V and 1 base at J, with 14 bases in the middle. The CDR3 spells CASTSGGQSYEQYF. DNA of the CDR3: TGTGCCAGTACCTCAGGAGGACAGTCCTACGAGCAGTACTTC.

V usage is TRBV30 and J usage is TRBJ2-7; no reliable D call. V lost 5 bases and J lost 1, with 9 bases in between. The germline gives CDR1 GTSNPN, CDR2 SVGIG (reference sequence). The CDR3 is 12 amino acids. The CDR3 bases are TGTGCCTGGGGTCCGGGTTCCTACGAGCAGTACTTC. Amino acid sequence: CAWGPGSYEQYF.

This chain links TRBV5-1 with TRBJ2-1; D may be TRBD1 (6 bases). This CDR3 comprises 15 residues. Germline-derived CDR1 and CDR2 are SGHRS and YFSETQ. V was shortened by 0 bases and J by 6 bases, with 13 bases between the two germline ends. CDR3 bases: TGCGCCAGCAGCTTGGCAGGGGATCGGCTCAATGAGCAGTTCTTC. Protein product: CASSLAGDRLNEQFF.

The chain links TRBV5-1 to TRBJ1-3; D may be TRBD1 (5 bases). The CDR3 has 15 residues. In germline, CDR1 is SGHRS, CDR2 YFSETQ. Trimming left V 2 bases short and J 4 bases short, with 13 bases between. In DNA form, the CDR3 reads TGCGCCAGCAGCTTTGGGACCACCGCCGGAAACACCATATATTTT. This encodes CASSFGTTAGNTIYF.

The rearrangement joins TRBV9 to TRBJ2-1; the D is unclear. This CDR3 spans 16 amino acids. V shed 0 bases and J shed 4 bases, with 14 bases lying between them. Germline CDR1 and CDR2: SGDLS and YYNGEE. The CDR3 coding sequence is TGTGCCAGCAGCGTAGTCGTCTCTCTCTCGTACAATGAGCAGTTCTTC. This encodes CASSVVVSLSYNEQFF. Supplemented by reference TRBV9 and TRBJ2-1, the full variable domain reads DSGVTQTPKHLITATGQRVTLRCSPRSGDLSVYWYQQSLDQGLQFLIQYYNGEERAKGNILERFSAQQFPDLHSELNLSSLELGDSALYFCASSVVVSLSYNEQFFGPGTRLTVL.

The chain employs TRBV7-9 and TRBJ1-1; 7 bases fit TRBD1. The CDR3 has 14 amino acids. Germline V gives CDR1 SEHNR, CDR2 FQNEAQ (reference sequence). J was trimmed by 2 bases and V by 5 bases; bases with no gene match: 5. Here the CDR3 DNA reads TGTGCCAGCAGCCAGGGGACAGCTAACACTGAAGCTTTCTTT. Protein sequence: CASSQGTANTEAFF.

This chain uses TRBV7-8 with TRBJ2-7; TRBD2 aligns across 11 bases. Germline CDR1 reads SGHVS; CDR2 reads FQNEAQ. The CDR3 loop spans 15 amino acids. J was trimmed by 8 bases and V by 5 bases; bases with no gene match: 11. In nucleotides, the CDR3 is TGTGCCAGCAGCACTACTAGCGGGAGATTATCCCAGCAGTACTTC. Its protein is CASSTTSGRLSQQYF.

This chain links TRBV15 with TRBJ1-1; 10 bases line up with TRBD1. CDR3 length equals 15 residues. J lost 1 base, V lost 3 bases, and 2 bases had no gene match. Germline V gene lookup returns CDR1 LNHNV and CDR2 YYDKDF (reference sequence). The CDR3 nucleotides are TGTGCCACCAGCAGGGGGACAGGGGCGAACACTGAAGCTTTCTTT. This gives the protein CATSRGTGANTEAFF.

The V and J genes are TRBV6-6 and TRBJ2-3, with a tentative D call TRBD2 (7 bases). Germline V gene lookup returns CDR1 MNHNY and CDR2 SVGAGI (reference sequence). This CDR3 is 14 amino acids long. V gave up 6 bases and J gave up 6 bases, with 16 bases separating them. CDR3 protein: CASSQREGGDTQYF. CDR3 bases: TGTGCCAGCAGCCAGCGGGAAGGGGGGGATACGCAGTATTTT.

The chain joins TRBV10-3 to TRBJ1-1; D is unclear. The CDR3 consists of 15 residues. Trimming took off 3 bases at V and 1 base at J, with 12 bases between the two ends. CDR1 and CDR2 from the germline V gene are ENHRY and SYGVKD. The CDR3: CAISDSLGSNTEAFF. The DNA for the CDR3 is TGTGCCATCAGTGATAGTTTGGGGTCGAACACTGAAGCTTTCTTT.

The rearrangement links TRBV20-1 to TRBJ2-7; 7 bases line up with TRBD2. With 6 bases clipped from V and 6 bases from J, the junction kept 5 bases outside the gene matches. Looked up from germline, CDR1 is DFQATT and CDR2 is SNEGSKA (reference sequence). This CDR3 is 11 amino acids long. CDR3 nucleotides: TGCAGTGCCATGGGAGGGAGCGAGCAGTACTTC. It translates to CSAMGGSEQYF.

In its sample, this clone was seen once. The J gene is TRBJ1-3, the V gene TRBV10-1; D is unresolved. With 3 bases removed from V and 3 bases from J, the gap between germline ends came to 21 bases. Germline lookup yields CDR1 WNHNN and CDR2 SYGVQD (reference sequence). CDR3 size: 18 residues. The CDR3 nucleotides are TGCGCCAGCAGTGAAGGGTCGTCGGACGAGCGATGTGGAAACACCATATATTTT. Translation: CASSEGSSDERCGNTIYF.

The chain carries TRBV4-2 and TRBJ1-4; no clear D. CDR1 LGHNA and CDR2 YNFKEQ come from the germline V gene. With 0 bases removed from V and 5 bases from J, the gap between germline ends came to 10 bases. The CDR3 spans 15 residues. The CDR3 DNA is TGTGCCAGCAGCCAAGAGGTACAGCTCAATGAAAAACTGTTTTTT. This codes for CASSQEVQLNEKLFF.

The chain has TRBV18 and TRBJ1-4, with D possibly being TRBD1 (6 bases). The germline V and J ends were trimmed by 6 bases and 5 bases, with 13 bases remaining between them. CDR3 length: 14 residues. Germline V gene sequence: CDR1 KGHSH, CDR2 LQKENI. CDR3 in DNA: TGTGCCAGCTCCCCTCAGGGGCGGAATGAAAAACTGTTTTTT. Translating gives CASSPQGRNEKLFF. Complete variable domain (other parts from reference TRBV18 and TRBJ1-4): NAGVMQNPRHLVRRRGQEARLRCSPMKGHSHVYWYRQLPEEGLKFMVYLQKENIIDESGMPKERFSAEFPKEGPSILRIQQVVRGDSAAYFCASSPQGRNEKLFFGSGTQLSVL.

This chain links TRBV10-3 with TRBJ1-5; unclear D gene. The germline CDR1 and CDR2 sequences are ENHRY and SYGVKD. The CDR3 totals 16 residues. Between the trimmed V and J ends, which lost 0 bases and 1 base, there was a span of 10 bases. CDR3 protein: CAISESGRKSNQPQHF. In nucleotides, the CDR3 is TGTGCCATCAGTGAGTCAGGGCGGAAAAGCAATCAGCCCCAGCATTTT.

The V call is TRBV13, the J call TRBJ2-5; 7 bases fit TRBD1. Germline CDR1 and CDR2: PRHDT and FYEKMQ (reference sequence). The V and J ends lost 6 bases and 1 base, in that order; junction bases with no gene match: 14. The CDR3 is 17 amino acids. The CDR3 coding sequence is TGTGCCAGCAGATGGGCCAAGGTAGGGGGCCTCCAAGAGACCCAGTACTTC. Protein sequence: CASRWAKVGGLQETQYF.

This chain joins TRBV18 and TRBJ2-7; unclear D gene. Between the trimmed V and J ends, which lost 5 bases and 2 bases, there was a span of 7 bases. This CDR3 is built from 12 residues. CDR1 is KGHSH, CDR2 LQKENI, per germline. The CDR3 DNA is TGTGCCAGCTCAGAACGGACCTACGAGCAGTACTTC. This encodes CASSERTYEQYF.

This rearrangement joins TRBV5-1 to TRBJ2-7; D unclear. Trimming took 0 bases from V and 3 from J, leaving 7 bases between them. Germline CDR1 reads SGHRS; CDR2 reads YFSETQ. The length of the CDR3 is 13 residues. The CDR3 sequence: CASSLEQNYEQYF. The CDR3, as DNA: TGCGCCAGCAGCTTGGAACAAAACTACGAGCAGTACTTC. Based on the CDR3 plus reference TRBV5-1 and TRBJ2-7, the full variable domain is KAGVTQTPRYLIKTRGQQVTLSCSPISGHRSVSWYQQTPGQGLQFLFEYFSETQRNKGNFPGRFSGRQFSNSRSEMNVSTLELGDSALYLCASSLEQNYEQYFGPGTRLTVT.

The V gene is TRBV18, the J gene TRBJ1-2; D is undetermined. Deletions cut 3 bases from V and 1 base from J, with 6 bases between. Germline CDR1 KGHSH, CDR2 LQKENI. There are 13 residues in the CDR3. The CDR3 bases are TGTGCCAGCTCACCCGAGAGTAACTATGGCTACACCTTC. Translating it yields CASSPESNYGYTF.